This is a list of T cell receptor beta chains from one sample in a study of cytomegalovirus exposure and HLA in healthy donors. Libraries were prepared by immunoSEQ multiplex PCR; TCRdb keeps only in-frame clonotypes and omits some of them. This sample has 150,000 to 200,000 clones, with approximately 82% found just once. The material sequenced was PBMCs. These receptors originate from a male donor in good health and CMV-seronegative. Each CDR3 is given without its conserved first and last residue.

CDR3 protein,J gene,V gene
ASSPGVKNIQY,TRBJ2-4,TRBV5-1
ASSKDSAGGTEAF,TRBJ1-1,TRBV5-1
ASSRIANTEAF,TRBJ1-1,TRBV2
ASSGDRAREAF,TRBJ1-1,TRBV6-5
ASSLLAGGSYEQY,TRBJ2-7,TRBV7-3
ASSPTYYTNTEAF,TRBJ1-1,TRBV11-2
ASSQGGPYEQY,TRBJ2-7,TRBV9
ASSQAGLAGGYNEQF,TRBJ2-1,TRBV4-1
ASHTRTGGGDTQY,TRBJ2-3,TRBV28
ASRPWTVQETQY,TRBJ2-5,TRBV7-9
ASSPISHSSYEQY,TRBJ2-7,TRBV4-1
ASSIRYFSYEQY,.,TRBV19
ASSIGQGSNQPQH,TRBJ1-5,TRBV2
ASSVTTGLFYEQY,TRBJ2-7,TRBV28
ASSAALSTDTQY,TRBJ2-3,TRBV6-4
ASSEISVSGYT,TRBJ1-2,TRBV2
ASSLVSGANYGYT,TRBJ1-2,TRBV5-1
ASSLAGGGAGELF,TRBJ2-2,TRBV27
ASSLERTDTQY,TRBJ2-3,TRBV5-6
AISDRQAYTDTQY,TRBJ2-3,TRBV10-3
SSSSSDPTVATEAF,TRBJ1-1,TRBV7-9
ASSGSGLPSTDTQY,TRBJ2-3,TRBV5-1
ASSLAGGPYNEQF,TRBJ2-1,TRBV27
SVVETEANTGELF,TRBJ2-2,TRBV29-1
ASSFLRATGSNQPQH,TRBJ1-5,TRBV7-6
ASSQGAGYGYT,TRBJ1-2,TRBV27
ASSLDLSNTEAF,TRBJ1-1,TRBV7-9
ATRQGPSTDTQY,TRBJ2-3,TRBV2
ASSSTRGGYYGYT,TRBJ1-2,TRBV27
ASSAGTSGRANNEQF,TRBJ2-1,TRBV10-2
ASSSGMGGETQY,TRBJ2-5,TRBV11-2
AWIKGHRVGAYEQY,TRBJ2-7,TRBV30
ASSYSRGLTEAF,TRBJ1-1,TRBV6-6
ASLSGQVVGETQY,TRBJ2-5,TRBV7-9
SVGTRVSYNEQF,TRBJ2-1,TRBV29-1
ASSLDGNNSPLH,TRBJ1-6,TRBV11-3
ASSQGTSGGQNIQY,TRBJ2-4,TRBV4-1
ASSKTGKVVGAF,TRBJ1-1,TRBV6-6
ASSLGTGKNTGELF,TRBJ2-2,TRBV7-2
ASSPGQGKVHEQY,.,TRBV5-1
ASTWSLAGSSSTDTQY,TRBJ2-3,TRBV27
ASSQAVRYGYT,TRBJ1-2,TRBV7-2